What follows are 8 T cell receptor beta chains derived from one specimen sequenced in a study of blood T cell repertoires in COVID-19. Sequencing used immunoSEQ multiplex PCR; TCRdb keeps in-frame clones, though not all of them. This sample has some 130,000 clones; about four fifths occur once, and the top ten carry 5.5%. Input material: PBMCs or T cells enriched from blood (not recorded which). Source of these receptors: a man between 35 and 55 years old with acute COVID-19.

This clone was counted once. The CDR3 nucleotides read TGTGCCAGCAGCCTAGGGACAAACGGAAACACCATATATTTT. It codes for CASSLGTNGNTIYF. This chain uses TRBV28 with TRBJ1-3, with TRBD1 as a possible D gene (6 bases). The V and J ends lost 6 bases and 4 bases respectively, with 13 bases between them. CDR3 length equals 14 residues. From germline, CDR1 is MDHEN and CDR2 SYDVKM.

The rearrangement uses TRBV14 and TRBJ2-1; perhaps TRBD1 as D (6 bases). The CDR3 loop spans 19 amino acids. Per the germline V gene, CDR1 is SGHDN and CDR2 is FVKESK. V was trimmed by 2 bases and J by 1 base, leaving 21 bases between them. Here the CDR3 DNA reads TGTGCCAGCAGCCAACTTTATCCCCGGGACACCTCTTCCTACAATGAGCAGTTCTTC. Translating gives CASSQLYPRDTSSYNEQFF.

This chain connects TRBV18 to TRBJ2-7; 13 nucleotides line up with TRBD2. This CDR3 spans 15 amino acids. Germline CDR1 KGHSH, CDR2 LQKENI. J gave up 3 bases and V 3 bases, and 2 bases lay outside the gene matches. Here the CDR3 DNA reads TGTGCCAGCTCACCGGGACTAGCGGGAAACTACGAGCAGTACTTC. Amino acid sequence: CASSPGLAGNYEQYF.

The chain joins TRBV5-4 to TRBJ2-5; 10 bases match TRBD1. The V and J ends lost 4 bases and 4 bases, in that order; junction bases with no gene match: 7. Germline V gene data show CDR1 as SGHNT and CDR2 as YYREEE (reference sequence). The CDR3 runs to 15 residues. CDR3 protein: CASSQGQGLAETQYF. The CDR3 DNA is TGTGCCAGCAGCCAGGGACAGGGGTTAGCAGAGACCCAGTACTTC.

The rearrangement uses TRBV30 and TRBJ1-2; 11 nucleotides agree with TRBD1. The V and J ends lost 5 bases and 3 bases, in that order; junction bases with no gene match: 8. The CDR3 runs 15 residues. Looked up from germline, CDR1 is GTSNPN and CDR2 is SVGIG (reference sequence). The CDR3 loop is CAWGQGANVYYGYTF. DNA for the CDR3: TGTGCCTGGGGACAGGGGGCGAATGTATACTATGGCTACACCTTC. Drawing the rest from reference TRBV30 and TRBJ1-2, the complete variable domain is SQTIHQWPATLVQPVGSPLSLECTVEGTSNPNLYWYRQAAGRGLQLLFYSVGIGQISSEVPQNLSASRPQDRQFILSSKKLLLSDSGFYLCAWGQGANVYYGYTFGSGTRLTVV.

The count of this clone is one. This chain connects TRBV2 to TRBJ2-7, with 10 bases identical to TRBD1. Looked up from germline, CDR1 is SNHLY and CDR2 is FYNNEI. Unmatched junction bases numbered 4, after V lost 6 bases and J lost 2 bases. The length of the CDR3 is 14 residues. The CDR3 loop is CASSPGQGPYEQYF. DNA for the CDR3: TGTGCCAGCAGCCCGGGACAGGGGCCCTACGAGCAGTACTTC.

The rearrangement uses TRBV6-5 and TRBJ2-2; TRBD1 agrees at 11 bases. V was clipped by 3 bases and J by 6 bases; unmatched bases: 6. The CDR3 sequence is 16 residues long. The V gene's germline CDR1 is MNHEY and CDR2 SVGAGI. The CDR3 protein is CASSYRGQGVAGELFF. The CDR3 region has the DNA TGTGCCAGCAGTTATCGGGGACAGGGGGTAGCCGGGGAGCTGTTTTTT.

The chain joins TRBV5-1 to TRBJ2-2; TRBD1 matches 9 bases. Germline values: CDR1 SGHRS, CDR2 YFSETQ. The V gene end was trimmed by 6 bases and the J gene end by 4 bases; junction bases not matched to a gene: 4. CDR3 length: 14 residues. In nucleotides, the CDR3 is TGCGCCAGCATGGGACAGGGCGTCACCGGGGAGCTGTTTTTT. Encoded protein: CASMGQGVTGELFF.